Listed here are 12 T cell receptor beta chains from one sample, sequenced in a study of blood T cell repertoires in COVID-19. The repertoire was sequenced with immunoSEQ multiplex PCR; TCRdb's copy has only in-frame clones and lacks some. The table shows 55,000 to 65,000 clones, with 80% to 90% occurring only once. Source material: peripheral blood. The receptors here all came from a woman aged 55-70 years with acute or convalescent COVID-19.

This chain uses TRBV10-2 with TRBJ1-2; a possible D gene is TRBD1 (6 bases). This CDR3 region has 13 residues. Germline CDR1 and CDR2: WSHSY and SAAADI. Trimming left V 0 bases short and J 9 bases short, with 11 bases between. CDR3 sequence (DNA): TGCGCCAGCAGTGAGTCGACAGGACGAAGCTACACCTTC. This codes for CASSESTGRSYTF.

The rearrangement joins TRBV7-7 to TRBJ2-7; 11 bases are shared with TRBD1. Germline assignment: CDR1 SSHAT and CDR2 FNYEAQ (reference sequence). Germline trimming cut 6 bases from V and 4 bases from J; bases unmatched to any gene: 8. The CDR3 runs 15 residues. CDR3: CASSAGQGALYEQYF. The CDR3 DNA is TGTGCCAGCAGTGCCGGACAGGGGGCTTTGTACGAGCAGTACTTC.

V is TRBV25-1 and J is TRBJ2-2; D perhaps matches TRBD1 (6 bases). There are 14 residues in the CDR3. Germline lookup yields CDR1 MGHDK and CDR2 SYGVNS. Trimming pared 6 bases from V and 1 base from J, leaving 9 bases between. The DNA of the CDR3 is TGTGCCAGCAGGCAGACAGGGAACACCGGGGAGCTGTTTTTT. This sequence encodes CASRQTGNTGELFF.

This chain connects TRBV19 to TRBJ1-3, with D possibly TRBD1 on 5 matching bases. Trimming pared 0 bases from V and 0 bases from J, leaving 9 bases between. The CDR3 extends over 16 amino acids. CDR1 is LNHDA, CDR2 SQIVND, per germline (reference sequence). CDR3 bases: TGTGCCAGTAGTATAGATCGGGGGACCTCTGGAAACACCATATATTTT. Translating it yields CASSIDRGTSGNTIYF.

A single count supports this clone. The rearrangement links TRBV2 to TRBJ2-1; the match to TRBD2 covers 14 bases. The germline CDR1 and CDR2 sequences are SNHLY and FYNNEI. This CDR3 is built from 15 residues. V was pared by 9 bases and J by 9 bases, with 10 bases of the junction left unmatched. CDR3 in amino acids: CARARLAGGLGEQFF. The CDR3 DNA reads TGTGCCAGAGCGAGACTAGCGGGGGGGCTTGGTGAGCAGTTCTTC.

The V and J genes are TRBV6-5 and TRBJ2-7; weak D call: TRBD1 (7 bases). Trimming removed 8 bases from V and 5 bases from J, with 19 bases in between. Germline CDR1 and CDR2: MNHEY and SVGAGI. CDR3 length: 14 residues. This CDR3 reads CASGGTDPRNEQYF. CDR3 DNA: TGTGCCAGCGGAGGGACAGACCCGAGGAACGAGCAGTACTTC.

The V and J genes are TRBV7-9 and TRBJ1-2; no clear D gene. Germline CDR1 SEHNR, CDR2 FQNEAQ (reference sequence). V was clipped by 1 base and J by 4 bases, with 13 bases between them. CDR3 length equals 15 residues. CDR3 region: CASSLVTSHLYGYTF. The CDR3 coding sequence is TGTGCCAGCAGCTTAGTAACTTCTCACCTCTATGGCTACACCTTC.

The chain couples TRBV5-5 to TRBJ1-5; a weak D match, TRBD1 (6 bases). Per the germline V gene, CDR1 is SGHKS and CDR2 is YYEKEE (reference sequence). The ends were cut back, 1 base at V and 4 bases at J, with 9 bases in the middle. The CDR3 is made up of 14 amino acids. The CDR3 DNA reads TGTGCCAGCAGCTTGCTAGGGGGTAATCAGCCCCAGCATTTT. This encodes CASSLLGGNQPQHF.

Comment on this clone: No conserved phenylalanine or tryptophan is present at the end of the CDR3, so a read error is the likely explanation. Because the CDR3's place on the DNA is in doubt, the DNA is left out and the CDR3 is given as listed by TCRdb. The genes are TRBV11-3 and TRBJ1-1; no check of the table's D call, TRBD1, against the DNA was made. The CDR3 spans 12 residues, counting both ends. Per germline, CDR1 SGHNT and CDR2 YENEEA. CDR3 region: CASSKQVQGVWG.

J is TRBJ2-1 and V is TRBV24-1, with 7 bases that match TRBD1. V gave up 2 bases and J gave up 8 bases; unmatched junction bases: 8. The V gene's germline CDR1 is KGHDR and CDR2 SFDVKD. CDR3 size: 15 residues. CDR3 bases: TGTGCCACCAGTGATTCCCCAGGGGGTCGGCATGAGCAGTTCTTC. The encoded protein is CATSDSPGGRHEQFF.

This sequence joins TRBV7-2 and TRBJ1-1, with TRBD1 identical over 7 bases. CDR1 and CDR2 (germline): SGHTA, FQGNSA. Germline trimming cut 5 bases from V and 1 base from J; bases unmatched to any gene: 10. The CDR3 consists of 16 residues. CDR3 DNA: TGTGCCAGCAGCCCACGATCCAGACAGGGGAACACTGAAGCTTTCTTT. It is translated as CASSPRSRQGNTEAFF.

This chain uses TRBV6-1 with TRBJ2-2; the D is unclear. The CDR3 spans 16 residues. V lost 2 bases and J 3 bases, leaving 13 bases between the germline ends. The germline gives CDR1 MNHNS, CDR2 SASEGT. Written as DNA, the CDR3 is TGTGCCAGCAGTGAAATCTCCCCGCGTGACACCGGGGAGCTGTTTTTT. Translation: CASSEISPRDTGELFF.